The clone carrying this TCR beta chain was seen more than once but under ten times. This entry comes from a study of T-cell reconstitution after alpha-beta-depleted transplantation in children. TCRbeta library preparation incorporated unique molecular identifiers. TCRdb used MiXCR to reprocess the PCR reads, holding one entry per CDR3 protein. Of around 380,000 distinct CDR3 sequences in the sample, approximately 11% are singletons; the top ten hold approximately 5%. CDR1 is SGHRS, CDR2 YFSETQ, per germline. The CDR3 length is 16 residues. Trimming removed 2 bases from V and 0 bases from J, with 12 bases in between.

The sequence derives from a human donor who donated a stem cell graft to a child with acute myeloid leukemia. The material was PBMCs from the stem cell graft donor, obtained from the stem cell graft. J is TRBJ2-1 and V is TRBV5-1; D is possibly TRBD2 (6 bases). The CDR3 DNA sequence: TGCGCCAGCAGCTTTTCCGCGGGGAGCTCCTACAATGAGCAGTTCTTC. It is translated as CASSFSAGSSYNEQFF.